The 4 T cell receptor beta chains in this list originate from one sample, sequenced in a study of regulatory T cells in long-lasting Graves disease. Sample time point: persistent/refractory GD, antithyroid drugs over 5 years with positive TRAb. RNA extracted from PBMCs served as the sequencing template. To make TCR beta libraries, researchers used iRepertoire HTBI primers and Arm-PCR of CDR3 regions. TCRdb re-analysed the multiplex PCR reads in MiXCR, keeping a single row per CDR3 protein. The table lists around 460,000 distinct CDR3 sequences, about a fifth of them singletons. The sequencing here drew on peripheral blood mononuclear cells (PBMCs), taken when the disease was refractory, from a patient treated with antithyroid drugs. The source is a female donor with Graves disease.

At least ten counts were recorded for this clonotype. The chain is built from TRBV7-2 and TRBJ2-5; 8 positions match TRBD1. CDR3 length equals 13 residues. The V and J ends lost 4 bases and 6 bases, in that order; junction bases with no gene match: 4. Germline loops: CDR1 SGHTA, CDR2 FQGNSA. CDR3 coding DNA: TGTGCCAGCAGCTCGGACAGGGAAAAGACCCAGTACTTC. Translation: CASSSDREKTQYF.

This clonotype showed up many times. Sequence at one end of the junction differs from germline and may be a read error. The V gene is TRBV28, the J gene TRBJ2-7, with D perhaps matching TRBD1 (6 bases). This CDR3 contains 12 residues. Germline CDR1 and CDR2: MDHEN and SYDVKM. The chain's CDR3 is CASSLNRERLTF. The CDR3 DNA reads TGTGCCAGCAGTTTAAACAGGGAAAGGCTAACCTTC.

This clonotype came up many times. The chain employs TRBV11-1 and TRBJ2-5; D might be TRBD1 (6 bases). The CDR3 runs to 13 residues. CDR1 is SGHAT, CDR2 FQDESV, per germline (reference sequence). V was pared by 4 bases and J by 5 bases, with 11 bases between. In DNA form, the CDR3 reads TGTGCCAGCAGCTGGGACACGAGGGAGACCCAGTACTTC. Protein sequence: CASSWDTRETQYF.

There are a few counts of this clonotype. The chain recombines TRBV7-9 with TRBJ2-5, with a tentative D call TRBD1 (6 bases). The length of the CDR3 is 15 residues. The V gene's germline CDR1 is SEHNR and CDR2 FQNEAQ (reference sequence). V shed 1 base and J shed 3 bases, with 12 bases lying between them. CDR3 sequence (DNA): TGTGCCAGCAGCTTAGTCGGCAGGGGTAAAGAGACCCAGTACTTC. Protein product: CASSLVGRGKETQYF.